This T cell receptor beta chain was documented in a study of T-cell reconstitution after alpha-beta-depleted transplantation in children. Only a few counts were recorded for this clonotype. This CDR3 region has 15 residues. Trimming took 3 bases from V and 5 from J; bases not matched to a gene: 8. Germline V gene sequence: CDR1 WSHSY, CDR2 SAAADI. Library preparation (for TCRbeta) was performed with unique molecular identifiers. Via MiXCR, TCRdb re-called the PCR reads, giving one row per CDR3 protein. The sample yields 440,000 or so distinct CDR3 sequences, approximately 41% seen once. The clonotype comes from a girl aged 2-10 years with aplastic anemia, due to receive a stem cell transplant. The V gene is TRBV10-2, the J gene TRBJ2-7, with 9 bases fitting TRBD2. The sequencing here drew on PBMCs, taken before TCRalphabeta/CD19-depleted stem cell transplant. CDR3 loop: CASSDSSGSENEQYF. For the CDR3, the DNA is TGCGCCAGCAGTGACAGTAGCGGGAGTGAGAACGAGCAGTACTTC.